What follows are 30 T cell receptor beta chains derived from one specimen sequenced in a study of blood T cell repertoires in COVID-19. Sequencing was performed with immunoSEQ multiplex PCR; in TCRdb, only in-frame clones are kept and a portion is missing. The repertoire holds under 200,000 clones, with around 89% as singletons. Sequenced input: peripheral blood. The receptor source for this set is a man in his fifties who had recovered from COVID-19.

This rearrangement joins TRBV9 to TRBJ2-7; a weak D match, TRBD1 (6 bases). The CDR3 covers 14 residues. V dropped 5 bases and J dropped 1 base, with 13 bases sitting between them. CDR1 is SGDLS and CDR2 is YYNGEE in the germline V gene. The CDR3 DNA reads as TGTGCCAGCAGTGATCCGGGACAATCCTACGAGCAGTACTTC. It codes for CASSDPGQSYEQYF. The full variable domain, its missing parts supplied by reference TRBV9 and TRBJ2-7, is DSGVTQTPKHLITATGQRVTLRCSPRSGDLSVYWYQQSLDQGLQFLIQYYNGEERAKGNILERFSAQQFPDLHSELNLSSLELGDSALYFCASSDPGQSYEQYFGPGTRLTVT.

The rearrangement links TRBV12-5 to TRBJ1-1; 7 nucleotides match TRBD1. V was clipped by 5 bases and J by 7 bases; unmatched bases: 4. Per the germline V gene, CDR1 is LGHNT and CDR2 is FRNRAP. The CDR3 spans 12 residues. As DNA, the CDR3 is TGTGCTAGTGGTCTAGACAGGGTTGAAGCTTTCTTT. This encodes CASGLDRVEAFF.

This clone was seen once. The chain combines TRBV18 with TRBJ2-1; D might be TRBD1 (5 bases). The CDR3 consists of 16 residues. Per the germline V gene, CDR1 is KGHSH and CDR2 is LQKENI. V lost 5 bases and J 0 bases, leaving 14 bases between the germline ends. CDR3 sequence reads: CASSFSGLNSYNEQFF. The CDR3 DNA follows: TGTGCCAGCTCATTTTCAGGGTTGAACTCCTACAATGAGCAGTTCTTC.

The chain joins TRBV29-1 to TRBJ1-2, with 11 bases identical to TRBD1. The CDR3 totals 14 residues. Germline V gives CDR1 SQVTM, CDR2 ANQGSEA. J gave up 4 bases and V 4 bases, and 5 bases lay outside the gene matches. The CDR3 DNA follows: TGCAGCGTTGGCCGGGACAGGGGGACCTATGGCTACACCTTC. Translating it yields CSVGRDRGTYGYTF.

The chain uses TRBV5-1 and TRBJ1-1; 8 bases map to TRBD1. This CDR3 comprises 14 residues. The germline V gene has CDR1 SGHRS and CDR2 YFSETQ. V lost 4 bases, J lost 4 bases, and 6 bases stayed unmatched. The CDR3 DNA sequence: TGCGCCAGCAGCGGCAGGGGGCGAGGCACTGAAGCTTTCTTT. It yields the protein CASSGRGRGTEAFF.

This clone appeared once. The sample contains more than one DNA sequence encoding this CDR3. The chain joins TRBV12-3 or TRBV12-4 to TRBJ2-7; D is undetermined. The CDR3 has 12 amino acids. Trimming took 5 bases from V and 0 from J, leaving 5 bases between them. CDR3: CASSPSSYEQYF. The CDR3 DNA reads TGTGCCAGCAGTCCCAGCTCCTACGAGCAGTACTTC.

The chain couples TRBV28 to TRBJ2-2; TRBD2 aligns across 9 bases. Unmatched junction bases numbered 8, after V lost 10 bases and J lost 2 bases. This CDR3 has 15 residues. Germline V gene lookup returns CDR1 MDHEN and CDR2 SYDVKM. The CDR3 region has the DNA TGTGCCACCCAATCCGGGACTAGCAACACCGGGGAGCTGTTTTTT. Protein product: CATQSGTSNTGELFF.

V and J are TRBV6-5 and TRBJ1-2; 7 bases are a match to TRBD1. The V gene's germline CDR1 is MNHEY and CDR2 SVGAGI. This CDR3 has 13 amino acids. V dropped 6 bases and J dropped 4; count of bases not matched to a gene: 5. CDR3 protein: CASSTRQGYGYTF. The CDR3 DNA reads as TGTGCCAGCAGCACGAGACAGGGCTATGGCTACACCTTC.

J is TRBJ2-3 and V is TRBV5-1; 14 bases agree with TRBD2. This CDR3 spans 18 amino acids. Germline CDR1 and CDR2: SGHRS and YFSETQ. After removal of 4 bases from V and 0 bases from J, the junction contained 7 bases not matched to a gene. The CDR3 DNA sequence: TGCGCCAGCAGCCCCCGGACTAGCGGGAGGCCAAGCACAGATACGCAGTATTTT. Protein sequence: CASSPRTSGRPSTDTQYF.

The V gene is TRBV7-2, the J gene TRBJ1-2, with 8 bases that match TRBD1. V gave up 3 bases and J gave up 12 bases; unmatched junction bases: 6. This CDR3 is 12 amino acids long. Looked up from germline, CDR1 is SGHTA and CDR2 is FQGNSA. The CDR3 region has the DNA TGTGCCAGCAGCTTGACAGGGGAGGACGACACCTTC. It specifies CASSLTGEDDTF.

The chain carries TRBV29-1 and TRBJ2-7, with D perhaps TRBD1 (6 bases). Trimming shortened V by 5 bases and J by 5 bases, and 16 bases separated the two germline ends. The CDR3 has 13 residues. Germline V gene lookup returns CDR1 SQVTM and CDR2 ANQGSEA. CDR3 sequence reads: CSVSTGSLDEQYF. CDR3 DNA sequence: TGCAGCGTTAGCACAGGGTCTCTTGACGAGCAGTACTTC.

This rearrangement joins TRBV18 to TRBJ1-5; TRBD1 might be the D (5 bases). This CDR3 is 14 amino acids long. Trimming shortened V by 2 bases and J by 5 bases, and 10 bases separated the two germline ends. CDR1 KGHSH and CDR2 LQKENI come from the germline V gene. CDR3 DNA: TGTGCCAGCTCACCAATGGAGGGGCATCAGCCCCAGCATTTT. This encodes CASSPMEGHQPQHF. The full variable domain, completed using reference TRBV18 and TRBJ1-5, is NAGVMQNPRHLVRRRGQEARLRCSPMKGHSHVYWYRQLPEEGLKFMVYLQKENIIDESGMPKERFSAEFPKEGPSILRIQQVVRGDSAAYFCASSPMEGHQPQHFGDGTRLSIL.

J is TRBJ2-1 and V is TRBV19, with 9 bases lining up with TRBD1. The length of the CDR3 is 15 residues. V dropped 1 base and J dropped 7; count of bases not matched to a gene: 5. Germline values: CDR1 LNHDA, CDR2 SQIVND (reference sequence). The DNA of the CDR3 is TGTGCCAGTAGTATAGTGGGGACAGGGCATAATGAGCAGTTCTTC. This gives the protein CASSIVGTGHNEQFF.

This chain links TRBV30 with TRBJ2-5, with a tentative D call TRBD1 (5 bases). The CDR3 runs 14 residues. The V end was cut by 2 bases, the J end by 4 bases, with 14 bases between. Germline V gives CDR1 GTSNPN, CDR2 SVGIG (reference sequence). CDR3 DNA sequence: TGTGCCTGGAGTCCAGGGCCGTTCGGAGAGACCCAGTACTTC. Encoded protein: CAWSPGPFGETQYF. The entire variable domain, with the rest obtained from reference TRBV30 and TRBJ2-5, is as follows: SQTIHQWPATLVQPVGSPLSLECTVEGTSNPNLYWYRQAAGRGLQLLFYSVGIGQISSEVPQNLSASRPQDRQFILSSKKLLLSDSGFYLCAWSPGPFGETQYFGPGTRLLVL.

The V call is TRBV7-9, the J call TRBJ2-5; 9 nucleotides match TRBD1. The CDR3 covers 15 residues. The germline gives CDR1 SEHNR, CDR2 FQNEAQ (reference sequence). The V gene end was trimmed by 5 bases and the J gene end by 5 bases; junction bases not matched to a gene: 9. The CDR3 loop is CASSRAGQGRETQYF. In nucleotides, the CDR3 is TGTGCCAGCAGCCGAGCGGGACAGGGTCGTGAGACCCAGTACTTC. The complete variable domain, with remaining parts taken from reference TRBV7-9 and TRBJ2-5, reads DTGVSQNPRHKITKRGQNVTFRCDPISEHNRLYWYRQTLGQGPEFLTYFQNEAQLEKSRLLSDRFSAERPKGSFSTLEIQRTEQGDSAMYLCASSRAGQGRETQYFGPGTRLLVL.

This sequence joins TRBV9 and TRBJ1-5; the match to TRBD1 covers 7 bases. The CDR3 sequence is 15 residues long. In germline, CDR1 is SGDLS, CDR2 YYNGEE. V lost 0 bases to trimming and J lost 7 bases; unmatched junction nucleotides: 7. CDR3 residues: CASSVALTGDQPQHF. The CDR3 nucleotides read TGTGCCAGCAGCGTAGCCCTAACAGGGGACCAGCCCCAGCATTTT.

As to this clone: The identical CDR3 is also encoded by other nucleotide sequences in the sample. The chain uses TRBV6-6 and TRBJ1-2; D gene ambiguous. The germline V gene encodes CDR1 MNHNY and CDR2 SVGAGI (reference sequence). With 0 bases removed from V and 7 bases from J, the gap between germline ends came to 6 bases. The CDR3 is 12 residues long. CDR3 in amino acids: CASSYSGGGYTF. CDR3 sequence (DNA): TGTGCCAGCAGTTACTCCGGCGGTGGCTACACCTTC.

The V call is TRBV7-2, the J call TRBJ1-5, with D uncertain. This CDR3 is 14 amino acids long. The germline V gene has CDR1 SGHTA and CDR2 FQGNSA. The V gene lost 3 bases and the J gene lost 0 bases, with 6 bases spanning the gap. CDR3 sequence (DNA): TGTGCCAGCAGCTTCACAGATAGCAATCAGCCCCAGCATTTT. Translating gives CASSFTDSNQPQHF.

The V and J genes are TRBV6-5 and TRBJ2-3, with TRBD2 as a possible D gene (6 bases). CDR1 is MNHEY and CDR2 is SVGAGI in the germline V gene. CDR3 size: 14 residues. V lost 8 bases to trimming and J lost 0 bases, with 12 bases between them. This CDR3 is CASGGISSTDTQYF. The CDR3 DNA is TGTGCCAGCGGCGGGATCTCTAGCACAGATACGCAGTATTTT.

J is TRBJ2-3 and V is TRBV5-4, with 9 bases lining up with TRBD2. V lost 1 base to trimming and J lost 4 bases; unmatched junction nucleotides: 1. Germline loops: CDR1 SGHNT, CDR2 YYREEE (reference sequence). The CDR3 consists of 14 residues. This chain's CDR3 is CASSLRTSADTQYF. The CDR3 nucleotides are TGTGCCAGCAGCTTGCGGACTAGCGCAGATACGCAGTATTTT.

The chain uses TRBV7-9 and TRBJ1-1; possible D gene TRBD1, 6 bases. Trimming stripped 3 bases from V and 8 bases from J, with 13 bases between. The germline CDR1 and CDR2 sequences are SEHNR and FQNEAQ (reference sequence). CDR3 length: 13 residues. CDR3: CASSLGAGSEAFF. In DNA, the CDR3 is TGTGCCAGCAGCTTGGGGGCGGGTTCGGAAGCTTTCTTT. Looking up the rest from reference TRBV7-9 and TRBJ1-1 gives the full variable domain: DTGVSQNPRHKITKRGQNVTFRCDPISEHNRLYWYRQTLGQGPEFLTYFQNEAQLEKSRLLSDRFSAERPKGSFSTLEIQRTEQGDSAMYLCASSLGAGSEAFFGQGTRLTVV.

This chain connects TRBV6-1 to TRBJ2-3; D remains unclear. Germline CDR1 MNHNS, CDR2 SASEGT. The CDR3 loop spans 10 amino acids. Trimming pared 2 bases from V and 10 bases from J, leaving 4 bases between. The CDR3 sequence: CASSEIAQYF. DNA of the CDR3: TGTGCCAGCAGTGAAATAGCGCAGTATTTT.

The chain recombines TRBV5-1 with TRBJ2-5; D is unclear. V gave up 3 bases and J gave up 0 bases, with 6 bases separating them. The CDR3 sequence is 13 residues long. Looked up from germline, CDR1 is SGHRS and CDR2 is YFSETQ. CDR3 in DNA: TGCGCCAGCAGCTATCGGTACCAAGAGACCCAGTACTTC. Its translation is CASSYRYQETQYF. The whole variable domain, filled in from reference TRBV5-1 and TRBJ2-5, reads KAGVTQTPRYLIKTRGQQVTLSCSPISGHRSVSWYQQTPGQGLQFLFEYFSETQRNKGNFPGRFSGRQFSNSRSEMNVSTLELGDSALYLCASSYRYQETQYFGPGTRLLVL.

The chain is built from TRBV10-1 and TRBJ2-1, with D possibly TRBD1 on 6 matching bases. Germline values: CDR1 WNHNN, CDR2 SYGVQD (reference sequence). With 2 bases removed from V and 7 bases from J, the gap between germline ends came to 15 bases. This CDR3 region has 15 residues. CDR3 nucleotides: TGCGCCAGCAGTGAGCTAGGGGGTGAATGGAATGAGCAGTTCTTC. This translates into CASSELGGEWNEQFF.

The V and J genes are TRBV9 and TRBJ2-7; no firm D call. In germline, CDR1 is SGDLS, CDR2 YYNGEE. The CDR3 covers 13 residues. Trimming shortened V by 0 bases and J by 2 bases, and 6 bases separated the two germline ends. The CDR3 region has the DNA TGTGCCAGCAGCGTAGGGGCAACCTACGAGCAGTACTTC. It codes for CASSVGATYEQYF. Full variable domain (outside the CDR3, taken from reference TRBV9 and TRBJ2-7): DSGVTQTPKHLITATGQRVTLRCSPRSGDLSVYWYQQSLDQGLQFLIQYYNGEERAKGNILERFSAQQFPDLHSELNLSSLELGDSALYFCASSVGATYEQYFGPGTRLTVT.

The chain couples TRBV28 to TRBJ1-2; D possibly corresponds to TRBD1 (5 bases). This CDR3 spans 13 amino acids. Trimming cost V 1 base and J 6 bases, with 9 bases left between them. CDR1 is MDHEN, CDR2 SYDVKM, per germline. The CDR3 reads CASSLYQQDGYTF. Here the CDR3 DNA reads TGTGCCAGCAGTTTATATCAACAGGATGGCTACACCTTC.

The chain couples TRBV4-1 to TRBJ1-1; D gene ambiguous. V was pared by 4 bases and J by 3 bases, with 9 bases between. CDR3 length: 13 amino acids. CDR1 is MGHRA, CDR2 YSYEKL, per germline. CDR3 coding DNA: TGCGCCAGCAGCCCACTCTTGGACACTGAAGCTTTCTTT. Translating it yields CASSPLLDTEAFF.

The chain joins TRBV7-2 to TRBJ2-1; 13 bases are shared with TRBD2. The V gene end was trimmed by 4 bases and the J gene end by 10 bases; junction bases not matched to a gene: 7. The CDR3 consists of 15 residues. Germline V gene lookup returns CDR1 SGHTA and CDR2 FQGNSA. The CDR3 spells CASSSRTSGSGEQFF. CDR3 nucleotides: TGTGCCAGCAGCTCACGGACTAGCGGGAGCGGAGAGCAGTTCTTC.

The rearrangement joins TRBV14 to TRBJ2-7, with D possibly TRBD2 on 5 matching bases. Germline CDR1 is SGHDN and CDR2 is FVKESK. The CDR3 sequence is 14 residues long. Trimming cost V 3 bases and J 8 bases, with 17 bases left between them. CDR3 amino acids: CASSQGVPGSKQYF. The CDR3 coding sequence is TGTGCCAGCAGCCAGGGTGTCCCGGGGAGCAAGCAGTACTTC. Supplemented by reference TRBV14 and TRBJ2-7, the full variable domain reads EAGVTQFPSHSVIEKGQTVTLRCDPISGHDNLYWYRRVMGKEIKFLLHFVKESKQDESGMPNNRFLAERTGGTYSTLKVQPAELEDSGVYFCASSQGVPGSKQYFGPGTRLTVT.

Comments on this clone: The same CDR3 can be traced to other DNA sequences in this sample. The CDR3 bases are TGTGCCAGTAGTGGGGGACTTTACAATGAGCAGTTCTTC. Amino acid sequence: CASSGGLYNEQFF. The genes are TRBV19 and TRBJ2-1; D might be TRBD2 (6 bases). Germline CDR1 and CDR2: LNHDA and SQIVND (reference sequence). The CDR3 sequence is 13 residues long. The V gene lost 5 bases and the J gene lost 4 bases, with 9 bases spanning the gap. The variable domain in full, with the rest retrieved from reference TRBV19 and TRBJ2-1, is DGGITQSPKYLFRKEGQNVTLSCEQNLNHDAMYWYRQDPGQGLRLIYYSQIVNDFQKGDIAEGYSVSREKKESFPLTVTSAQKNPTAFYLCASSGGLYNEQFFGPGTRLTVL.